This passage covers 14 T cell receptor beta chains from one sample sequenced in a study of cytomegalovirus exposure and HLA in healthy donors. The PCR made use of 60 Vbeta and 13 Jbeta primers. Assay used: immunoSEQ multiplex PCR; TCRdb lists only in-frame clones, some missing. Across around 37,000 clones, the top ten clones capture approximately 6% of the sample. The sample taken for sequencing was PBMCs. These receptors all stem from a human donor in good health.

V and J are TRBV4-1 and TRBJ2-2, with 8 nucleotides matching TRBD1. With V trimmed by 8 bases and J by 1 base, 12 bases remained unmatched. Germline V gene lookup returns CDR1 MGHRA and CDR2 YSYEKL. CDR3 length: 17 residues. CDR3 loop: CASSPWAGTGNTGELFF. DNA of the CDR3: TGCGCCAGCTCTCCCTGGGCCGGGACAGGGAACACCGGGGAGCTGTTTTTT.

This chain uses TRBV7-3 with TRBJ2-5, with 11 positions matching TRBD2. The V and J ends lost 1 base and 2 bases, in that order; junction bases with no gene match: 0. CDR3 size: 15 residues. The germline gives CDR1 SGHTA, CDR2 FQGTGA. The CDR3 DNA sequence: TGTGCCAGCAGCTTAATAGCGGGGGGGCAAGAGACCCAGTACTTC. Translated, it gives CASSLIAGGQETQYF.

For the CDR3, the DNA is TGTGCTAGTGGCCCCACCGAGGGCGGGGAGAGAGATACGCAGTATTTT. Its translation is CASGPTEGGERDTQYF. The V call is TRBV12-5, the J call TRBJ2-3; TRBD2 is a possible D gene (6 bases). The CDR3 has 16 residues. From germline, CDR1 is LGHNT and CDR2 FRNRAP. The ends were cut back, 6 bases at V and 5 bases at J, with 21 bases in the middle. Full variable domain (missing parts from reference TRBV12-5 and TRBJ2-3): DARVTQTPRHKVTEMGQEVTMRCQPILGHNTVFWYRQTMMQGLELLAYFRNRAPLDDSGMPKDRFSAEMPDATLATLKIQPSEPRDSAVYFCASGPTEGGERDTQYFGPGTRLTVL.

The chain joins TRBV2 to TRBJ1-1; a possible D gene is TRBD1 (5 bases). Germline V gene data show CDR1 as SNHLY and CDR2 as FYNNEI. The CDR3 has 15 residues. V was cut by 3 bases and J by 4 bases, with 15 bases left in between. This chain's CDR3 is CASSDGGRGGTEAFF. In nucleotides, the CDR3 is TGTGCCAGCAGTGATGGAGGGCGGGGGGGCACTGAAGCTTTCTTT.

V is TRBV5-4 and J is TRBJ2-5; the match to TRBD2 covers 7 bases. Trimming took 1 base from V and 4 from J; bases not matched to a gene: 13. CDR3 length equals 17 residues. Germline V CDR1 and CDR2: SGHNT, YYREEE (reference sequence). CDR3 DNA: TGTGCCAGCAGCTTGATGGGTAGCGGGCGGGTATCAGAGACCCAGTACTTC. This sequence encodes CASSLMGSGRVSETQYF.

The V call is TRBV11-2, the J call TRBJ2-7; weak D call: TRBD1 (6 bases). The CDR3 totals 15 residues. The germline V gene has CDR1 SGHAT and CDR2 FQNNGV. Between the trimmed V and J ends, which lost 1 base and 2 bases, there was a span of 12 bases. The CDR3 loop reads CASSLGAGATYEQYF. In nucleotides, the CDR3 is TGTGCCAGCAGCTTAGGAGCAGGGGCTACCTACGAGCAGTACTTC.

This sequence joins TRBV6-6 and TRBJ1-1, with TRBD1 as a possible D gene (5 bases). This CDR3 has 15 residues. The V end was cut by 7 bases, the J end by 0 bases, with 15 bases between. In germline, CDR1 is MNHNY, CDR2 SVGAGI (reference sequence). CDR3 nucleotide sequence: TGTGCCAGCAACGGGGGACTGAGCATGAACACTGAAGCTTTCTTT. Its translation: CASNGGLSMNTEAFF.

V usage is TRBV7-9 and J usage is TRBJ2-7; 8 bases are shared with TRBD1. The CDR3 is 13 residues long. Trimming removed 5 bases from V and 9 bases from J; junction bases left unmatched: 9. Germline loops: CDR1 SEHNR, CDR2 FQNEAQ (reference sequence). The CDR3 protein is CASSPDRERRQYF. The CDR3, as DNA: TGTGCCAGCAGCCCGGACAGGGAGAGAAGGCAGTACTTC.

The gene calls are TRBV9 and TRBJ1-2; tentatively, D is TRBD1 (5 bases). Germline CDR1 reads SGDLS; CDR2 reads YYNGEE. The CDR3 runs 15 residues. V lost 0 bases and J 4 bases, leaving 13 bases between the germline ends. CDR3 sequence reads: CASSVGTSAPYGYTF. In DNA form, the CDR3 reads TGTGCCAGCAGCGTAGGGACAAGCGCACCCTATGGCTACACCTTC.

The rearrangement links TRBV5-1 to TRBJ2-5, with 9 positions matching TRBD1. The CDR3 has 15 amino acids. The ends lost 0 bases at V and 5 bases at J; junction bases unmatched: 5. The germline gives CDR1 SGHRS, CDR2 YFSETQ. The CDR3 DNA follows: TGCGCCAGCAGCTTGGTTACAGGGGGCGACGAGACCCAGTACTTC. Translation gives CASSLVTGGDETQYF.

This chain uses TRBV7-8 with TRBJ2-7, with 10 bases that match TRBD2. V shed 8 bases and J 2 bases; nucleotides not matched to a gene: 6. This CDR3 has 14 residues. Germline loops: CDR1 SGHVS, CDR2 FQNEAQ. CDR3 nucleotides: TGTGCCAGCGGATTAGCGGGGGGTGCCTACGAGCAGTACTTC. Protein: CASGLAGGAYEQYF.

J is TRBJ2-7 and V is TRBV12-5; a possible D gene is TRBD1 (7 bases). The CDR3 loop spans 13 amino acids. The V and J ends lost 1 base and 4 bases respectively, with 8 bases between them. Per germline, CDR1 LGHNT and CDR2 FRNRAP. The CDR3 bases are TGTGCTAGTGGTTTGGCAGGGGGGTACGAGCAGTACTTC. It encodes CASGLAGGYEQYF.

The gene calls are TRBV7-9 and TRBJ2-7; 7 bases are shared with TRBD1. CDR1 and CDR2 from the germline V gene are SEHNR and FQNEAQ (reference sequence). This CDR3 is built from 14 residues. V lost 6 bases, J lost 4 bases, and 9 bases stayed unmatched. The CDR3 is CASSSDRVGYEQYF. DNA for the CDR3: TGTGCCAGCAGTTCCGACAGGGTAGGTTACGAGCAGTACTTC.

The CDR3 here is CASSKGQGYTGELFF. The CDR3 bases are TGTGCCAGTAGTAAGGGACAGGGGTACACCGGGGAGCTGTTTTTT. The V and J genes are TRBV19 and TRBJ2-2, with TRBD1 matching over 10 bases. Germline V gene lookup returns CDR1 LNHDA and CDR2 SQIVND (reference sequence). The ends lost 4 bases at V and 3 bases at J; junction bases unmatched: 2. CDR3 length: 15 residues. Full variable domain (remainder filled in from reference TRBV19 and TRBJ2-2): DGGITQSPKYLFRKEGQNVTLSCEQNLNHDAMYWYRQDPGQGLRLIYYSQIVNDFQKGDIAEGYSVSREKKESFPLTVTSAQKNPTAFYLCASSKGQGYTGELFFGEGSRLTVL.